A single sample gave rise to the 18 T cell receptor beta chains below, sequenced in a study of blood T cells in healthy people across ages. With a J-beta primer mix and a sample-barcoded 5' primer, a second PCR ran roughly 6 to 12 cycles. TCRdb itself ran the 5' RACE reads through MiXCR, one entry per CDR3 protein. The sample records approximately 760,000 distinct CDR3 sequences, roughly 25% being singletons. This sample also appeared in a second study, on T cells of mothers and their children.

Sequences were obtained from blood. The source of these receptors is a boy aged 5-17 years in good health.

This chain connects TRBV2 to TRBJ2-7; 8 positions agree with TRBD2. The ends lost 6 bases at V and 4 bases at J; junction bases unmatched: 11. CDR1 is SNHLY, CDR2 FYNNEI, per germline. CDR3 length equals 15 residues. DNA for the CDR3: TGTGCCAGCAGGCCGGGACTAGAGGTTGGATACGAGCAGTACTTC. Protein sequence: CASRPGLEVGYEQYF. Using reference TRBV2 and TRBJ2-7 for the parts outside the CDR3, the full variable domain is EPEVTQTPSHQVTQMGQEVILRCVPISNHLYFYWYRQILGQKVEFLVSFYNNEISEKSEIFDDQFSVERPDGSNFTLKIRSTKLEDSAMYFCASRPGLEVGYEQYFGPGTRLTVT.

This clonotype was picked up a small number of times. The chain combines TRBV14 with TRBJ2-1; D is unclear. The J call could be wrong; TRBJ2-5 is a better fit for the DNA end. This CDR3 has 13 amino acids. Germline CDR1 is SGHDN and CDR2 is FVKESK. The CDR3, as DNA: TGTGCCAGCAGCCCAATAGCTTGGGAGACCCAGTACTTC. It specifies CASSPIAWETQYF.

The CDR3: CASSQDTQAYEQYF. The CDR3 nucleotides are TGTGCCAGCAGCCAAGATACCCAGGCCTACGAGCAGTACTTC. The chain employs TRBV3-1 and TRBJ2-7, with D uncertain. This CDR3 comprises 14 residues. The V end was cut by 0 bases, the J end by 2 bases, with 8 bases between. Looked up from germline, CDR1 is LGHDT and CDR2 is YNNKEL (reference sequence).

The chain joins TRBV3-1 to TRBJ1-4, with unresolved D. Germline CDR1 reads LGHDT; CDR2 reads YNNKEL (reference sequence). This CDR3 has 12 amino acids. Trimming took off 3 bases at V and 5 bases at J, with 4 bases between the two ends. CDR3 loop: CASSHLNEKLFF. Here the CDR3 DNA reads TGTGCCAGCAGCCACCTAAATGAAAAACTGTTTTTT.

The chain couples TRBV19 to TRBJ2-5; 12 positions match TRBD2. The DNA end is more similar to TRBJ2-7, so the J call may be wrong. Germline values: CDR1 LNHDA, CDR2 SQIVND (reference sequence). The CDR3 covers 16 residues. This CDR3 is CASSGLAGGPYHEQYF. DNA of the CDR3: TGTGCCAGTAGTGGCCTAGCGGGAGGGCCTTACCACGAGCAGTACTTC.

This clonotype was counted only a few times. DNA of the CDR3: TGTGCCAGTTGGGACAGAGTCTACGAGCAGTACTTC. Amino acids: CASWDRVYEQYF. This chain joins TRBV6-6 and TRBJ2-7, with 7 bases matching TRBD1. The CDR3 contains 12 residues. Germline V gives CDR1 MNHNY, CDR2 SVGAGI (reference sequence). V lost 9 bases to trimming and J lost 3 bases; unmatched junction nucleotides: 5.

This clonotype has more than one count but fewer than ten. The rearrangement uses TRBV12-3 or TRBV12-4 and TRBJ2-2, with 12 bases that match TRBD1. The ends lost 6 bases at V and 5 bases at J; junction bases unmatched: 4. The length of the CDR3 is 15 residues. The CDR3 reads CASSPGQGATGELFF. CDR3 nucleotide sequence: TGTGCCAGCAGCCCGGGACAGGGGGCTACCGGGGAGCTGTTTTTT.

This clonotype was seen only a few times. The gene calls are TRBV27 and TRBJ1-2; D gene unclear. CDR1 MNHEY and CDR2 SMNVEV come from the germline V gene (reference sequence). V shed 3 bases and J shed 1 base, with 6 bases lying between them. This CDR3 is built from 13 residues. Here the CDR3 reads CASSLSFNYGYTF. The CDR3 DNA reads TGTGCCAGCAGTTTGTCCTTTAACTATGGCTACACCTTC.

In this sample, this clonotype turned up a few times. The V gene is TRBV27, the J gene TRBJ2-5; possible D gene TRBD1, 6 bases. The CDR3 spans 13 residues. Between the trimmed V and J ends, which lost 8 bases and 3 bases, there was a span of 13 bases. Per germline, CDR1 MNHEY and CDR2 SMNVEV (reference sequence). The CDR3 here is CASGEQGEETQYF. The CDR3 DNA reads TGTGCCAGCGGTGAACAGGGAGAAGAGACCCAGTACTTC.

The chain recombines TRBV4-1 with TRBJ1-1, with D tentatively TRBD1 (5 bases). Germline V gene sequence: CDR1 MGHRA, CDR2 YSYEKL. This CDR3 spans 14 amino acids. Trimming stripped 1 base from V and 6 bases from J, with 12 bases between. CDR3 sequence (DNA): TGCGCCAGCAGCCAAGTTCCCAGGGCTCCTGAAGCTTTCTTT. This encodes CASSQVPRAPEAFF.

V is TRBV12-3 or TRBV12-4 and J is TRBJ1-2; 9 nucleotides match TRBD1. V shed 6 bases and J 2 bases; nucleotides not matched to a gene: 7. This CDR3 comprises 15 residues. For the CDR3, the DNA is TGTGCCAGCAGCCAGAAAACAGGGGGCAACTATGGCTACACCTTC. It translates to CASSQKTGGNYGYTF.

The rearrangement links TRBV29-1 to TRBJ1-1; D is undetermined. The CDR3 spans 13 residues. CDR1 SQVTM and CDR2 ANQGSEA come from the germline V gene. V was clipped by 5 bases and J by 4 bases, with 14 bases between them. CDR3 DNA sequence: TGCAGCGTTCAGCTGCGACTTGGCACTGAAGCTTTCTTT. As protein: CSVQLRLGTEAFF.

Only a few counts were recorded for this clonotype. The V gene is TRBV29-1, the J gene TRBJ2-2; D not resolved. CDR3 length equals 11 residues. V lost 3 bases to trimming and J lost 4 bases, with 3 bases between them. CDR1 SQVTM and CDR2 ANQGSEA come from the germline V gene. Here the CDR3 DNA reads TGCAGCGTTGACCTCACCGGGGAGCTGTTTTTT. This sequence encodes CSVDLTGELFF.

The chain combines TRBV20-1 with TRBJ2-5; tentative D call: TRBD1 (5 bases). With the DNA end fitting TRBJ2-7 better, the J assignment may be wrong. CDR3 length equals 14 residues. Germline CDR1 DFQATT, CDR2 SNEGSKA (reference sequence). The CDR3 bases are TGCAGTGCTAGAGATTGGGCAGGGCCCTACGAGCAGTACTTC. Translating it yields CSARDWAGPYEQYF.

The CDR3 coding sequence is TGTGCCAGCAGCTTAAAGGCGGGAGGAAGAGAGACCCAGTACTTC. Amino acid sequence: CASSLKAGGRETQYF. V is TRBV7-3 and J is TRBJ2-1; TRBD2 matches 8 bases. The end of the DNA is better explained by TRBJ2-5, so the J call may be wrong. The CDR3 consists of 15 residues. The germline CDR1 and CDR2 sequences are SGHTA and FQGTGA.

The genes are TRBV7-2 and TRBJ2-1, with 10 bases matching TRBD1. The CDR3 contains 14 residues. CDR1 and CDR2 from the germline V gene are SGHTA and FQGNSA. With 6 bases clipped from V and 6 bases from J, the junction kept 5 bases outside the gene matches. The CDR3: CASRQTGGFNEQFF. CDR3 coding DNA: TGTGCCAGCAGGCAGACAGGGGGCTTCAATGAGCAGTTCTTC.

The rearrangement uses TRBV12-5 and TRBJ2-1; either TRBD1 or TRBD2 may fit D (6 bases each). Germline V gene data show CDR1 as LGHNT and CDR2 as FRNRAP. The CDR3 extends over 15 amino acids. The V gene lost 0 bases and the J gene lost 10 bases, with 16 bases spanning the gap. The CDR3 is CASGLVGGLPGEQFF. The CDR3 nucleotides are TGTGCTAGTGGTTTGGTAGGGGGACTGCCGGGCGAGCAGTTCTTC.

The chain couples TRBV20-1 to TRBJ1-4; no firm D call. This CDR3 region has 17 residues. The V end lost 3 bases, the J end lost 1 base, and 18 bases lay between the germline ends. The V gene's germline CDR1 is DFQATT and CDR2 SNEGSKA (reference sequence). The CDR3 DNA follows: TGCAGTGCTAGGGACCTCATGGAAACGATAACTAATGAAAAACTGTTTTTT. Its protein product is CSARDLMETITNEKLFF.